This TCR beta chain was recovered during a study of blood T cell repertoires in COVID-19. Study-level information: PBMCs, B-cell-depleted T cells, or T cells provided the cDNA or gDNA that made up the material.

The repertoire was sequenced with immunoSEQ multiplex PCR; TCRdb's copy has only in-frame clones and lacks some. The sample holds approximately 280,000 clones; approximately 85% are singletons and the top ten take approximately 5%. The material sequenced was peripheral blood. This TCR came from a man aged 45 to 65 with active or convalescent COVID-19.

CDR3 DNA sequence: TGTGCCAGCAGTGAAGTGTATGTCGGGTACGAGCAGTACTTC. This encodes CASSEVYVGYEQYF. The chain is built from TRBV6-1 and TRBJ2-7; unclear D gene. This CDR3 is 14 amino acids long. V was clipped by 1 base and J by 4 bases, with 11 bases between them. From germline, CDR1 is MNHNS and CDR2 SASEGT.